In this sample, the clone carrying this T cell receptor beta chain turned up many times. Time point here: newly diagnosed GD, antithyroid drugs for less than 3 months. PBMC RNA was the source of the TCR library. CDR3 length equals 13 residues. The V end lost 5 bases, the J end lost 6 bases, and 13 bases lay between the germline ends. From germline, CDR1 is DFQATT and CDR2 SNEGSKA (reference sequence). This sample was included in a study of regulatory T cells in long-lasting Graves disease. The authors built TCR beta libraries using iRepertoire HTBI primers and Arm-PCR of CDR3 regions. A single record per CDR3 protein comes from TCRdb applying MiXCR to the multiplex PCR reads. This table holds approximately 210,000 distinct CDR3 sequences, 18% found once.

The genes are TRBV20-1 and TRBJ2-2; D is undetermined. This receptor was identified in a female donor with Graves disease. The starting material was peripheral blood mononuclear cells (PBMCs), obtained at new diagnosis, from a patient treated with antithyroid drugs. The CDR3 loop reads CSAVLPSAGELFF. For the CDR3, the DNA is TGCAGTGCTGTCCTTCCCAGCGCCGGGGAGCTGTTTTTT.